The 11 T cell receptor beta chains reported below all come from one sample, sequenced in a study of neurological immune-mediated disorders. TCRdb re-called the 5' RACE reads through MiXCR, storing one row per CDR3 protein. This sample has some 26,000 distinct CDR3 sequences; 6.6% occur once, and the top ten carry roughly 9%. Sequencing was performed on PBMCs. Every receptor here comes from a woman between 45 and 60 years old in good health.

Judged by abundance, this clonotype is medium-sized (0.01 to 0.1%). The CDR3 DNA reads TGCAGCGCTGGGGACAGGCCCTACGAGCAGTACTTC. Encoded protein: CSAGDRPYEQYF. The V and J genes are TRBV29-1 and TRBJ2-7; 8 positions agree with TRBD1. Per the germline V gene, CDR1 is SQVTM and CDR2 is ANQGSEA. This CDR3 is built from 12 residues. Germline trimming cut 7 bases from V and 2 bases from J; bases unmatched to any gene: 4.

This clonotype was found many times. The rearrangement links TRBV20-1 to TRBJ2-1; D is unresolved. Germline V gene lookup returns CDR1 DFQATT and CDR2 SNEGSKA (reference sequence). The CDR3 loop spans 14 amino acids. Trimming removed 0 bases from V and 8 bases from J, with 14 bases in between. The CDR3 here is CSARERLVAHEQFF. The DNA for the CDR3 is TGCAGTGCTAGAGAACGGCTAGTGGCGCATGAGCAGTTCTTC.

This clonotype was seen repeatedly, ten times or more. The CDR3 region is CSATLLGLAGAEQFF. CDR3 in DNA: TGCAGTGCTACTCTCCTAGGACTAGCGGGAGCTGAGCAGTTCTTC. The chain recombines TRBV20-1 with TRBJ2-1; the match to TRBD2 covers 13 bases. V lost 4 bases, J lost 9 bases, and 9 bases stayed unmatched. CDR3 size: 15 residues. Per germline, CDR1 DFQATT and CDR2 SNEGSKA (reference sequence).

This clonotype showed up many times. This CDR3 is CASSQGGAYQETQYF. In nucleotides, the CDR3 is TGTGCCAGCAGCCAAGGTGGGGCGTACCAAGAGACCCAGTACTTC. The V gene is TRBV14, the J gene TRBJ2-5, with a possible D match to TRBD1 (5 bases). CDR1 and CDR2 from the germline V gene are SGHDN and FVKESK. CDR3 size: 15 residues. V was clipped by 1 base and J by 0 bases, with 9 bases between them.

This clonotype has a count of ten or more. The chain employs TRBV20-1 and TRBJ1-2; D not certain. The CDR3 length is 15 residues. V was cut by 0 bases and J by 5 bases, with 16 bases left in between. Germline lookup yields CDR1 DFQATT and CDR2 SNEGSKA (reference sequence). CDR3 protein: CSARDPSGQPYGYTF. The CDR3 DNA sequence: TGCAGTGCTAGAGATCCCTCAGGTCAACCTTATGGCTACACCTTC.

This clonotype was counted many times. In nucleotides, the CDR3 is TGCGCCTCCGCGCGGGGCTGGTTGCATGAGCAGTTCTTC. Encoded protein: CASARGWLHEQFF. V usage is TRBV5-1 and J usage is TRBJ2-1; TRBD2 might be the D (6 bases). Germline CDR1 reads SGHRS; CDR2 reads YFSETQ. Between the trimmed V and J ends, which lost 10 bases and 8 bases, there was a span of 19 bases. The CDR3 spans 13 residues.

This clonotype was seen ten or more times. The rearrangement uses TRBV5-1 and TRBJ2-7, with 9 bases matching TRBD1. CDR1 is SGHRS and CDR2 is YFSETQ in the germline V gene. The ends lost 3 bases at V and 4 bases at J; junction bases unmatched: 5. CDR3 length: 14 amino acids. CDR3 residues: CASSSGQGEYEQYF. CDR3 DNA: TGCGCCAGCAGCTCGGGACAGGGAGAGTACGAGCAGTACTTC.

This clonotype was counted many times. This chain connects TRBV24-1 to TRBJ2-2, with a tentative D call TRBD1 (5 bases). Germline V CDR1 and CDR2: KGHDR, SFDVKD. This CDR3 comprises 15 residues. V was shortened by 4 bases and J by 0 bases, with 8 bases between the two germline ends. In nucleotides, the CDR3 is TGTGCCACCAGTGAAAGGGGTTCGAACACCGGGGAGCTGTTTTTT. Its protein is CATSERGSNTGELFF.

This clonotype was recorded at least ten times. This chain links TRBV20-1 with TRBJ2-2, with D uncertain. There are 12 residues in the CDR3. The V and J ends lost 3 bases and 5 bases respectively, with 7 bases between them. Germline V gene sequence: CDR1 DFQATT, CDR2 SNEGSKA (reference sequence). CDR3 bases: TGCAGTGCTAGCCTACTAACCGGGGAGCTGTTTTTT. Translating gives CSASLLTGELFF.

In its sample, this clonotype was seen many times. CDR3 DNA: TGCGCCAGCAGCCCCGATGGGGGTCGGCATGAAGCTTTCTTT. It specifies CASSPDGGRHEAFF. The V and J genes are TRBV5-1 and TRBJ1-1, with D possibly TRBD1 on 5 matching bases. V was pared by 4 bases and J by 7 bases, with 17 bases between. CDR3 length: 14 residues. Germline CDR1 SGHRS, CDR2 YFSETQ.

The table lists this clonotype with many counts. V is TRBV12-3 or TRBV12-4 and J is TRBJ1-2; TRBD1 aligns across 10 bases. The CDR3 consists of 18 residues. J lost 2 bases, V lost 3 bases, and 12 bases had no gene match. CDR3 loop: CASSFLRTGGLVNYGYTF. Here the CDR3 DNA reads TGTGCCAGCAGTTTTTTAAGGACAGGGGGTCTTGTGAACTATGGCTACACCTTC.